The clone carrying this TCR beta chain was counted ten times or more. The antigen is unknown. TCRdb analysed the RACE reads with MiXCR anew, one entry per CDR3 protein. Counted here are over 85,000 distinct CDR3 sequences, about a tenth occurring once; the ten biggest clones make up about 2%. The data were taken from a study of human T cells and chemical hapten exposure. Background on the study: The patient population, which was mostly female, had alopecia areata, totalis or universalis. Study-level findings and limits: The study found that PT1 expanded TCR counts correlated positively with patch test score. Healthy people's immune response may differ from that of the donors, who had alopecia.

This CDR3 has 16 residues. The V gene's germline CDR1 is LGHNA and CDR2 YSLEER. V lost 0 bases and J lost 4, with 10 bases in between. Time point of the sample: patch test 2, 6 weeks after DPC sensitization. Treatment here: therapeutic diphenylcyclopropenone sensitization with weekly scalp DPC. This TCR came from a woman in her forties with alopecia areata. Some clones in this sample may be carry-over from other donors' samples. This sequence joins TRBV4-3 and TRBJ2-6, with D maybe TRBD1 (5 bases). This sample comprised whole blood, obtained in connection with sensitization to the hapten diphenylcyclopropenone (DPC). CDR3 amino acids: CASSQDLGAGANVLTF. CDR3 nucleotides: TGCGCCAGCAGCCAAGATCTAGGGGCCGGGGCCAACGTCCTGACTTTC.